This TCR beta chain was identified during a study of vaccination effects on CD4 cells after COVID-19. The CDR3 has 17 amino acids. This clone was recorded once. What it binds is unknown. Generated by immunoSEQ multiplex PCR, the TCRdb table keeps only in-frame clones and is missing some. The sample carries fewer than 30,000 clones, around 80% recorded once. Before sequencing took place, the ViraFEST assay used viral peptide pools to expand antigen-specific CD4+ T cells. CD4+ T cells were isolated after around 10 days of culture. Testing of the vaccine recipients showed negative nucleocapsid antibodies and no prior SARS-CoV-2 infection. Two million PBMC per well were cultured with around 10 IU/ml IL-2 and roughly 10 ug/ml peptides.

Sequences were derived from CD4+ T cells from PBMCs cultured with SARS-CoV-2 spike peptides, sampled before COVID-19 vaccination. The clonotype comes from a human donor who received a COVID-19 vaccine. The chain links TRBV21-1 to TRBJ1-1. TRBV21-1 is listed as a pseudogene. This chain's CDR3 is CASSKALLRLLYTEAFF. As DNA, the CDR3 is TGTGCCAGCAGCAAAGCGCTTTTGAGACTCCTATATACTGAAGCTTTCTTT.